A selection of T cell receptor beta chains follows, all from one sample in a study of T cell responses to AZD1222 COVID-19 vaccine. Using immunoSEQ multiplex PCR, the repertoire was profiled, and TCRdb retains in-frame clones only, with some absent. Here the sample spans more than 85,000 clones, roughly 89% being singletons. The source material was peripheral blood, sampled on day 0 of AZD1222 vaccination. The receptors were sampled from an adult in good health. Each CDR3 is given with its conserved first and last residue. D genes are given only for firm matches. The listing skips clone size in some rows; elsewhere it reads once, few, many or a size class.

TGCAGCGTTGAGAACAATCTAAACGAGCAGTACTTC	CSVENNLNEQYF	TRBV29-1	-	TRBJ2-7	-
TGCGCCAGCAGCTTGGGGGACAGGCCCTACAATGAGCAGTTCTTC	CASSLGDRPYNEQFF	TRBV5-1	TRBD1	TRBJ2-1	-
TGTGCCAGCAGCTTCGGGGGGAATGAAAAACTGTTTTTT	CASSFGGNEKLFF	TRBV11-3	-	TRBJ1-4	-
TGCAGCGTTGTTCGGGTTCAGAACACTGAAGCTTTCTTT	CSVVRVQNTEAFF	TRBV29-1	-	TRBJ1-1	-
TGTGCCAGCAGCACATATCGGACAGGCAGGTATCAGCCCCAGCATTTT	CASSTYRTGRYQPQHF	TRBV7-2	TRBD1	TRBJ1-5	-
TGTGCCAGCAGCCCTTGGACTAGCGGGGGAGGACTCACAGATACGCAGTATTTT	CASSPWTSGGGLTDTQYF	TRBV2	TRBD2	TRBJ2-3	-
TGTGCCAGCAGCTTACAGGGGGCTGCTAATGAAAAACTGTTTTTT	CASSLQGAANEKLFF	TRBV7-2	TRBD1	TRBJ1-4	-
TGCAGCGTTGGGAAAACCGGACAGGTTCACGAGCAGTACTTC	CSVGKTGQVHEQYF	TRBV29-1	TRBD1	TRBJ2-7	few
TGTGCCAGTAGTATTGGAAGCGGGAGATACAATGAGCAGTTCTTC	CASSIGSGRYNEQFF	TRBV19	TRBD2	TRBJ2-1	-
TGTGCCAGCAGCCGACAGGGGAGCGAGAACACTGAAGCTTTCTTT	CASSRQGSENTEAFF	TRBV3-1/TRBV3-2	TRBD1	TRBJ1-1	-
TGTGCCACCGGATATCAGCCCCAGCATTTT	CATGYQPQHF	TRBV27	-	TRBJ1-5	-
TGTGCCACAGCCGGACAGATCAATCAGCCCCAGCATTTT	CATAGQINQPQHF	TRBV24-1	-	TRBJ1-5	-
TGTGCCATCAGTGTCGGGGGCGTAAACACTGAAGCTTTCTTT	CAISVGGVNTEAFF	TRBV10-3	-	TRBJ1-1	-
TGTGCCAGCACCCGACAGGGGGCTCGTACTGAAGCTTTCTTT	CASTRQGARTEAFF	TRBV28	TRBD1	TRBJ1-1	-
TGTGCCAGTAGTACCTCACTGGTCTCTGGGGCCAACGTCCTGACTTTC	CASSTSLVSGANVLTF	TRBV19	-	TRBJ2-6	-
TGCGCCAGCAGCTTGGCCGGGACAGGGGGAACTGAAGCTTTCTTT	CASSLAGTGGTEAFF	TRBV5-1	TRBD1	TRBJ1-1	few
TGTGCCAGCAGCTTGGCCACGGGGGAGACCCAGTACTTC	CASSLATGETQYF	TRBV5-6	-	TRBJ2-5	-
TGTGCCAGCAAGGGCTATGGCTACACCTTC	CASKGYGYTF	TRBV2	-	TRBJ1-2	-
TGTGCCAGCAGCTTACGGGACAGCTATGGCTACACCTTC	CASSLRDSYGYTF	TRBV21-1	-	TRBJ1-2	-
TGTGCCAGCAGCCTAACGGGACAGGGCCAAAATGGCTACACCTTC	CASSLTGQGQNGYTF	TRBV3-1/TRBV3-2	TRBD1	TRBJ1-2	-
TGTGCCATCAGTGATCGGACAGGGAACCACGAGCAGTACTTC	CAISDRTGNHEQYF	TRBV10-3	TRBD1	TRBJ2-7	-
TGCGCCAGCAGTTCCGAATGGGTGAACACTGAAGCTTTCTTT	CASSSEWVNTEAFF	TRBV5-1	-	TRBJ1-1	-
TGTGCCAGCTCACCAATAAGAGGGGGTGATGGCTACACCTTC	CASSPIRGGDGYTF	TRBV18	-	TRBJ1-2	-
TGTGCCAGCAGCTCTCAAGCGGACAGGGAGCAGTACTTC	CASSSQADREQYF	TRBV7-6	TRBD1	TRBJ2-7	-
TGTGCCAGCAGCTTAGAGGACGGATACTATGAAAAACTGTTTTTT	CASSLEDGYYEKLFF	TRBV7-8	-	TRBJ1-4	-
TGTGCCAGCAGTCTGGTTAGCGGGTCAGGGACCGGGGAGCTGTTTTTT	CASSLVSGSGTGELFF	TRBV6-4	TRBD2	TRBJ2-2	-
TGTGCCTGGAGTGCGTCCCAGGGATCCACTGAAGCTTTCTTT	CAWSASQGSTEAFF	TRBV30	-	TRBJ1-1	-
TGCGCCAGCAGCTACGGGACCGTCACAGATACGCAGTATTTT	CASSYGTVTDTQYF	TRBV5-1	-	TRBJ2-3	-
TGTGCCAGCAGCTTGGACGTAGGCCGGTACGAGCAGTACTTC	CASSLDVGRYEQYF	TRBV5-4	-	TRBJ2-7	-
TGTGCCAGCAGCCAAGATGCCAGCGGAGCGGCGAACACCGGGGAGCTGTTTTTT	CASSQDASGAANTGELFF	TRBV3-1/TRBV3-2	-	TRBJ2-2	-
TGTGCCAGCAGCGTAGCCCGGAGTGGAGGAAACACCATATATTTT	CASSVARSGGNTIYF	TRBV9	-	TRBJ1-3	-
TGTGCCACCAGCGAGGGGGCCGCGCGTCAGCCCCAGCATTTT	CATSEGAARQPQHF	TRBV15	TRBD1	TRBJ1-5	-
TGTGCCAGCAGCTTAGGTGGGGTCCTCAATCAGCCCCAGCATTTT	CASSLGGVLNQPQHF	TRBV7-8	-	TRBJ1-5	-
TGTGCCAGCAGCGTAGCTGGTGGGATAAGGGACACTGAAGCTTTCTTT	CASSVAGGIRDTEAFF	TRBV9	-	TRBJ1-1	-
TGCGCCAGCAGCTGGCTAGGGACTAGCGGGGTTGAAGAGACCCAGTACTTC	CASSWLGTSGVEETQYF	TRBV5-1	TRBD2	TRBJ2-5	-
TGTGCCAGCAGCTCAAGCGGGGGGGCCTGGTATTTT	CASSSSGGAWYF	TRBV5-6	TRBD2	TRBJ2-3	-
TGTGCCAGCAGCCTCGGAGTAGCGGGAGATCTGGAGACCCAGTACTTC	CASSLGVAGDLETQYF	TRBV5-6	TRBD2	TRBJ2-5	once
TGTGCCAGCAGCTTTCAACGACGGCCTGCAACTAATGAAAAACTGTTTTTT	CASSFQRRPATNEKLFF	TRBV11-3	-	TRBJ1-4	-
TGTGCCAGCAGCCATGATAGCGGGGCCCAAGAGACCCAGTACTTC	CASSHDSGAQETQYF	TRBV3-1/TRBV3-2	TRBD2	TRBJ2-5	-
TGTGCCAGCAGCCTCCCCAGGGCTTTACAAGAGACCCAGTACTTC	CASSLPRALQETQYF	TRBV7-9	-	TRBJ2-5	-
TGTGCCAGCAGCGTAGGGACAGGGGGCTTCGATGGCTACACCTTC	CASSVGTGGFDGYTF	TRBV9	TRBD1	TRBJ1-2	-
TGTGCCAGTAGGACTAGCGGGGCTAACACAGATACGCAGTATTTT	CASRTSGANTDTQYF	TRBV19	TRBD2	TRBJ2-3	once
TGTGCCAGCAGCTTGGTAGAGTCCCAGGAGACCCAGTACTTC	CASSLVESQETQYF	TRBV7-8	-	TRBJ2-5	-